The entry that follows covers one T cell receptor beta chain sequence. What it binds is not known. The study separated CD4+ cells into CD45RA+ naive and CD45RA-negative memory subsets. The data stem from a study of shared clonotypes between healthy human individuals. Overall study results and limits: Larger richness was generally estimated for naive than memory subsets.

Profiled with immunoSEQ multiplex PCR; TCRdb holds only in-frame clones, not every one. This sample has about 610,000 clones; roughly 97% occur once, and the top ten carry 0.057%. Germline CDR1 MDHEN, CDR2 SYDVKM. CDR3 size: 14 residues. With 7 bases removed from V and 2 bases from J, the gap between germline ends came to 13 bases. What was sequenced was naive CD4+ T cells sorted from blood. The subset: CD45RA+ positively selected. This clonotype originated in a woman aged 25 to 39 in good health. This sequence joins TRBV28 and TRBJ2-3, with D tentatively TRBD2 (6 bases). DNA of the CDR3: TGTGCCAGCATACCCAGCGGGTTCACAGATACGCAGTATTTT. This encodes CASIPSGFTDTQYF.